This T cell receptor beta chain derives from a study of blood T cells in healthy people across ages. Study background: With template switching, about one barcoded beta molecule was captured per two T cells.

As to this clonotype: Its cognate antigen is unknown.

Germline V gene sequence: CDR1 MNHNY, CDR2 SVGAGI (reference sequence). Losses at the gene ends were 6 bases for V and 10 bases for J; bases not matched to a gene: 14. The CDR3 covers 15 residues. General study results and limits: Because sorting was not performed, PBMCs prevented conclusive naive versus antigen-experienced comparison. Long-lived and aged donors differed, with more naive CD4+ cells and higher diversity in the long-lived.

Primed by a sample-barcoded 5' primer and a J-beta primer mix, a second PCR proceeded for roughly 7 to 12 cycles. MiXCR, applied by TCRdb to the 5' RACE reads, yields one record per CDR3 protein. The repertoire includes roughly 1,800,000 distinct CDR3 sequences, 49% of them detected once, and more than 2% sits in the top ten. The sequenced sample consisted of blood. The TCR sequence derives from a woman in her forties in good health. The V gene is TRBV6-6, the J gene TRBJ2-1, with TRBD1 matching over 8 bases. CDR3 bases: TGTGCCAGCAGCCTCGACAGGGGTCGTCCGGAGGAGCAGTTCTTC. Amino acids: CASSLDRGRPEEQFF.